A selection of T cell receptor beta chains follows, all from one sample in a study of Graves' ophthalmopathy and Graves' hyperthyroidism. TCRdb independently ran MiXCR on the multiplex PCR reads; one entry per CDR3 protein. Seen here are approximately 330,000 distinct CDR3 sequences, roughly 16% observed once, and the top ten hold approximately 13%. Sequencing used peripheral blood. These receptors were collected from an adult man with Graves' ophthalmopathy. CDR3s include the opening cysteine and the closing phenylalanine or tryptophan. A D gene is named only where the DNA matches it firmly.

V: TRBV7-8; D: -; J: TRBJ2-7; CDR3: CASSFEINFHEQYF
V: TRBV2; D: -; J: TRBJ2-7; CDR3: CASSGYEQYF
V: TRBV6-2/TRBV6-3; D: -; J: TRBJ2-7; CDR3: CASSYRGAMYEQYF
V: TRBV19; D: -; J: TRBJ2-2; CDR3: CASSAANTGELFF
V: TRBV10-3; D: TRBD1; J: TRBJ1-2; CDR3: CAIILASGQVYFCGYTF
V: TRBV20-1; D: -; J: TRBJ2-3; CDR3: CSAGTLTSTDTQYF
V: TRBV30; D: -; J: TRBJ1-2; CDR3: CAWSPPGGRYGYTF
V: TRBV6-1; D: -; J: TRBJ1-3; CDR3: CASSGGRLGNTIYF
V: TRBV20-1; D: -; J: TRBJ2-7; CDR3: CSARGLDSYEQYF
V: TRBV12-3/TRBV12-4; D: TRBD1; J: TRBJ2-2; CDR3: CASSLGGGFRDSRGELFF
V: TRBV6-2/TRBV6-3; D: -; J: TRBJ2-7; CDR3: CASSYPGPVYEQYF
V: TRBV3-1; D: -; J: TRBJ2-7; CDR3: CASSLIRPPSSYEQYF
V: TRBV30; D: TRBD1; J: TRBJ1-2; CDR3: CAWYNRGPGYTF
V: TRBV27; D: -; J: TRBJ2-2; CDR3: CASSLYQSRTTNTGELFF
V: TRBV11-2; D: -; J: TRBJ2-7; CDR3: CASRPEGYEQYF
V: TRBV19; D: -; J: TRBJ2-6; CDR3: CASRDSGANVLTF
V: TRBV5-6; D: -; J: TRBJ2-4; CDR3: CASSFLLAMDDIQYF
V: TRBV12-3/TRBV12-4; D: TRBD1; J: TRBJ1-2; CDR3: CASSSTTGGLSYTF
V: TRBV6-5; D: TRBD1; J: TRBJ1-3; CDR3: CASSSSRTGGGNTIYF
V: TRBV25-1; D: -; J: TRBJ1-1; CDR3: CASGRDQLRAFF
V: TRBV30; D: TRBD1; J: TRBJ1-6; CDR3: CAWSVMTGINSPLHF
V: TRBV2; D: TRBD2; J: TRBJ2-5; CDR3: CASRTSGNSLTQYF
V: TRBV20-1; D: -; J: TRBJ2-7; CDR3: CSARGLNGGSYEQYF
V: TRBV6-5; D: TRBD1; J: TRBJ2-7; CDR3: CASSLSPRQGYEQYF
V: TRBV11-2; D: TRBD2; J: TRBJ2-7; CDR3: CASSPLAGGLTYEQYF
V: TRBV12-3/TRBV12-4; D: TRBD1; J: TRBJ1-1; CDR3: CASSHRRGLEGEAFF
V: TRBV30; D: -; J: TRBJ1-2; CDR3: CAWRRAVRAYGYTF
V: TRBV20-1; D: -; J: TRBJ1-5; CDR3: CSAKWVGVGYSNQPQHF
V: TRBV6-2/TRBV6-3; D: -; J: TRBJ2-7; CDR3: CASSQTGWESYEQYF
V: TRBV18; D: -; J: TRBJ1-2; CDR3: CASSPSTDNYGYTF
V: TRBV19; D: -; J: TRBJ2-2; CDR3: CATSPTTSNTGELFF
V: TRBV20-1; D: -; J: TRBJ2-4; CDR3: CSARTVAKNIQYF
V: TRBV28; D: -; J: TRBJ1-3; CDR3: CASSLRGNYHTIYF
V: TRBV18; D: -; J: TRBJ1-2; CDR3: CASSHSIPGHRNIYGYTF
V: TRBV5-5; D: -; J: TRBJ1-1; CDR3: CASSLEGELIEAFF
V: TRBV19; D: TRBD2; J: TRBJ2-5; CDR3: CASSTQLRGSGGSQYF
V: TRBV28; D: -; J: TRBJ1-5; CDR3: CASSFVSQASNQPQHF
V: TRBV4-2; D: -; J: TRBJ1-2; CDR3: CASSHEGHHNYGYTF
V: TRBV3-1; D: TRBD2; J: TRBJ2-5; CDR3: CASSQASSGGAETQYF
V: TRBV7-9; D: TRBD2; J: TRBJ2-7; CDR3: CASSLVPAGVEEQYF
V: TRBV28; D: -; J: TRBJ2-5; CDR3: CASSLLTPYQETQYF
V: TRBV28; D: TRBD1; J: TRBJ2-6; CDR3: CASSLSGQGKGANVLTF